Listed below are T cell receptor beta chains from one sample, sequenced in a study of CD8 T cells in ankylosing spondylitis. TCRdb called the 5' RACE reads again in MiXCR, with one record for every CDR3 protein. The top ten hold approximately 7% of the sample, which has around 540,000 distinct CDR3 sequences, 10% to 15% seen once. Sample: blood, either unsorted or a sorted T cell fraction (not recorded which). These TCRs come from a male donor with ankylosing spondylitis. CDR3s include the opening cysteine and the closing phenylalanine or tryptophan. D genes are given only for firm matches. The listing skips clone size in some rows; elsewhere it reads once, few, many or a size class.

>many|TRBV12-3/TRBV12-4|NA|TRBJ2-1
TGTGCCAGCAGTTTATCGGCCAACAATGAGCAGTTCTTC
CASSLSANNEQFF
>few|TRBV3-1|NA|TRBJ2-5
TGTGCCAGCAGCCAAGATCTAAAGACCCAGTACTTC
CASSQDLKTQYF
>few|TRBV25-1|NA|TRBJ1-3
TGTGCCAGCAGTGAACGATCCAAGGGCTCTGGAAACACCATATATTTT
CASSERSKGSGNTIYF
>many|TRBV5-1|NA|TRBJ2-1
TGCGCCAGCAGCTTGGGGCAGGGGAGGTACAATGAGCAGTTCTTC
CASSLGQGRYNEQFF
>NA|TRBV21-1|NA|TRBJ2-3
TGTGCCAGCACCAAGACAGGAGCTCCTAGCACAGATACGCAGTATTTT
CASTKTGAPSTDTQYF
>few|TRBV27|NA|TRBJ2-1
TGTGCCAGCAGTTTGAGACACAGTGAGCAGTTCTTC
CASSLRHSEQFF
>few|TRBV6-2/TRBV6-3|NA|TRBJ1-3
TGTGCCAGCAGTTACGGAGTTGACTCTGGAAACACCATATATTTT
CASSYGVDSGNTIYF
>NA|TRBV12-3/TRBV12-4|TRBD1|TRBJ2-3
TGTGCCAGCAGCAGACAGGGTTTAGGCACAGATACGCAGTATTTT
CASSRQGLGTDTQYF
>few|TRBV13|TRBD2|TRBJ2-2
TGTGCCAGCAGCCCGACTAGCGGGGACGCGAACACCGGGGAGCTGTTTTTT
CASSPTSGDANTGELFF
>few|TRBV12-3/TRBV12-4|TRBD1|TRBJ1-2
TGTGCCAGCAGTTTAGGGACAGGGTCAGTGGACGGCTACACCTTC
CASSLGTGSVDGYTF
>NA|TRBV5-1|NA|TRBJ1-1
TGCGCCAGCAGCCTCTGGACCATGAACACTGAAGCTTTCTTT
CASSLWTMNTEAFF
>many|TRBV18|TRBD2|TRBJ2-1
TGTGCCAGCTCACCGGGACTAGCGAGGTACAATGAGCAGTTCTTC
CASSPGLARYNEQFF
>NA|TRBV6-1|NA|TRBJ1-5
TGTGCCAGCAGTGAAGCCAGTCAGTTCAATCAGCCCCAGCATTTT
CASSEASQFNQPQHF
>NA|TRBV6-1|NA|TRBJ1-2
TGTGCCAGCAGTCAAAAGGAGGACTATGGCTACACCTTC
CASSQKEDYGYTF
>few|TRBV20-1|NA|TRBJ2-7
TGCAGTGCTAGTAAGGGCGGACAGATCTACGAGCAGTACTTC
CSASKGGQIYEQYF
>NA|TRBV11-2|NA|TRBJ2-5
TGTGCCAGCAGCCCAAGGGCTAGTTTGGAGACCCAGTACTTC
CASSPRASLETQYF
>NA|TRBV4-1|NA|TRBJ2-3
TGCGCCAGCAGCCGGCCAGGGGTCCCAGATACGCAGTATTTT
CASSRPGVPDTQYF
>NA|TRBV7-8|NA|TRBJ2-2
TGTGCCAGCGAGGGGCAGGGAATCACCGGGGAGCTGTTTTTT
CASEGQGITGELFF
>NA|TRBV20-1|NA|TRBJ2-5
TGCAGTGCTAGAGATCCCCTCTTCTACCAAGAGACCCAGTACTTC
CSARDPLFYQETQYF
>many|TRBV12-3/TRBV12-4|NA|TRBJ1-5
TGTGCCAGCAGCCGACGCGATCAGCCCCAGCATTTT
CASSRRDQPQHF
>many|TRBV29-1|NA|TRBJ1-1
TGCAGCGTTGAAAGGAGTTTGGACACTGAAGCTTTCTTT
CSVERSLDTEAFF
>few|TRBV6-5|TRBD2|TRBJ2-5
TGTGCCAGCAGTTTAATGGGGGGGATGGAGACCCAGTACTTC
CASSLMGGMETQYF
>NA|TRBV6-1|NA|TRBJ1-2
TGTGCCAGCACCCAACAACAGGACAGCTATGGCTACACCTTC
CASTQQQDSYGYTF